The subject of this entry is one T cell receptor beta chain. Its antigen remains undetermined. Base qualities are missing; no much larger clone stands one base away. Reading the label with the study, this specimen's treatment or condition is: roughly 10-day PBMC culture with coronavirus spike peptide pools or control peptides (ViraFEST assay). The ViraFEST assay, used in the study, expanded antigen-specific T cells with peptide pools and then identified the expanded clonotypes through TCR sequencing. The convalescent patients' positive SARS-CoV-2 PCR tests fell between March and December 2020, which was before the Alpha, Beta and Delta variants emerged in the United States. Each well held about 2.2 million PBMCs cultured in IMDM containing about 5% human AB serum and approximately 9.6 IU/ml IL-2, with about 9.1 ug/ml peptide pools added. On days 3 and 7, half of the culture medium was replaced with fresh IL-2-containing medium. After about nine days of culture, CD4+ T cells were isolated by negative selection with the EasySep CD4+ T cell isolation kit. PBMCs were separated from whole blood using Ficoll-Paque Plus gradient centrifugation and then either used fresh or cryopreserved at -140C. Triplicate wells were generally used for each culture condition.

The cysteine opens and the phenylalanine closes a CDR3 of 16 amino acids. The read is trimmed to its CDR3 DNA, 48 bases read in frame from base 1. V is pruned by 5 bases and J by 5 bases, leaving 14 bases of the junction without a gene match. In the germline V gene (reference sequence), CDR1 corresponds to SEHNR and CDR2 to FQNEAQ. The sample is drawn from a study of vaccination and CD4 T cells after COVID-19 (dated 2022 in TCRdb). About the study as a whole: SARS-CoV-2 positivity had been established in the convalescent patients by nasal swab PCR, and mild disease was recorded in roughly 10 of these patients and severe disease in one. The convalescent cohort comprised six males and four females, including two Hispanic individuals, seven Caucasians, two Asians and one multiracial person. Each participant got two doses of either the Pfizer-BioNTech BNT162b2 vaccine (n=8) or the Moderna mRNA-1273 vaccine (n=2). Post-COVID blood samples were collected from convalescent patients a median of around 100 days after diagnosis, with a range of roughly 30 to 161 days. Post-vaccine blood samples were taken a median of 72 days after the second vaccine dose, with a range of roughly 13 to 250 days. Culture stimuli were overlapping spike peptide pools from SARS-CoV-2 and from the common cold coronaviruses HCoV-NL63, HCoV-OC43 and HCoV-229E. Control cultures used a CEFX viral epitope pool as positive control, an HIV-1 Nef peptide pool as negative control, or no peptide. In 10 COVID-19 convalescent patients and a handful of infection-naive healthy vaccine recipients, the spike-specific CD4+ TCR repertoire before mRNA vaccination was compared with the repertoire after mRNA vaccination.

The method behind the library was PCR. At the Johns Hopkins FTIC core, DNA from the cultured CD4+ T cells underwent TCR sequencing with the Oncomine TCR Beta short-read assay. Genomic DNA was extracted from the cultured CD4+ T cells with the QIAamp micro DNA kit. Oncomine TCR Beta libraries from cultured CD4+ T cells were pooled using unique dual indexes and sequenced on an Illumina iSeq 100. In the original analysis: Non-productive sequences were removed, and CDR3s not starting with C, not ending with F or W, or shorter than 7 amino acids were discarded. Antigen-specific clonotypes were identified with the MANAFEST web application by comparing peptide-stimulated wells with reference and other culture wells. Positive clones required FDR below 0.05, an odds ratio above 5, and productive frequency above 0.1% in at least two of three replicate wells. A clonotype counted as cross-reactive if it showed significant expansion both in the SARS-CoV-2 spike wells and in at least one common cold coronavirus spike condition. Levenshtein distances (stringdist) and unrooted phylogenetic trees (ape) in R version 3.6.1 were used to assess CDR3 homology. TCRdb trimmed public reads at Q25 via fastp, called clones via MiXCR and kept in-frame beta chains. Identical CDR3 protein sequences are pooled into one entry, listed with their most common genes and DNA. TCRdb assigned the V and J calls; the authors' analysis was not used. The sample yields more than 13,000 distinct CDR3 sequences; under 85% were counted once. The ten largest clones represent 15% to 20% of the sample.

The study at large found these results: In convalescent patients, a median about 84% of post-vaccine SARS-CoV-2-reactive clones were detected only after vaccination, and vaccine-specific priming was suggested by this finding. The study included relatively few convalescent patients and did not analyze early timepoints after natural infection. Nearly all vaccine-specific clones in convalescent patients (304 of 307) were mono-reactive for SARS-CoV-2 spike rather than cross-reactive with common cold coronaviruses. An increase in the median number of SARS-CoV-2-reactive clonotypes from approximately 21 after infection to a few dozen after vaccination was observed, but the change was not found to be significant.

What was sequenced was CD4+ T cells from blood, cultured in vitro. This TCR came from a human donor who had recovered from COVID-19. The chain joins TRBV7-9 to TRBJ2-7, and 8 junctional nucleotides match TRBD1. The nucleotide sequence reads TGTGCCAGCAGCGCCCCCGGGACAGGCCTTTCAGACGAGCAGTACTTC. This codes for CASSAPGTGLSDEQYF.